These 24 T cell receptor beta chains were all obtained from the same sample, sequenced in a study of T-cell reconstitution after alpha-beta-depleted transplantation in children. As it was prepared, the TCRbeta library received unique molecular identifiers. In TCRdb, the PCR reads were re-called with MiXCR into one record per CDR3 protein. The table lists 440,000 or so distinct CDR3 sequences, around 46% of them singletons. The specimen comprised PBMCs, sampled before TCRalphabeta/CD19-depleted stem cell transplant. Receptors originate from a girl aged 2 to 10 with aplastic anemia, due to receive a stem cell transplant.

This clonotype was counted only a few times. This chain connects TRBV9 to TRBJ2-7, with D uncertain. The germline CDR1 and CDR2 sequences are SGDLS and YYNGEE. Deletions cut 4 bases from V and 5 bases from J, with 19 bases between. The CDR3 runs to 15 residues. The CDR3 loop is CASSIGPDASNEQYF. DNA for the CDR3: TGTGCCAGCAGCATCGGACCGGACGCCTCTAACGAGCAGTACTTC.

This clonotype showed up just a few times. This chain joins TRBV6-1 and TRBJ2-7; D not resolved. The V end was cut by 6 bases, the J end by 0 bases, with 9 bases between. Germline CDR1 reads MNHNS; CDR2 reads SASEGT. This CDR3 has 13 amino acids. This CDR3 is CASSGQHSYEQYF. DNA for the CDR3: TGTGCCAGCAGCGGGCAGCACTCCTACGAGCAGTACTTC.

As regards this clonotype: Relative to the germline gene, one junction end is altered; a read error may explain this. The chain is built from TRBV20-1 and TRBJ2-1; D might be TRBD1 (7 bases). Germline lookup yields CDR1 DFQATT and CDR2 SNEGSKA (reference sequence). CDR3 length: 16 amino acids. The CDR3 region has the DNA TGCATTGCTAGACCAGGCGGGACAGCCCCTTTGGGTGAGCAGTTCTTC. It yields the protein CIARPGGTAPLGEQFF.

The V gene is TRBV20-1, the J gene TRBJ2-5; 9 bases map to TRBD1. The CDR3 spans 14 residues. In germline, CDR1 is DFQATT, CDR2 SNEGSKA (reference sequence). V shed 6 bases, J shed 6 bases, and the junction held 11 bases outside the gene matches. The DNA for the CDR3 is TGCAGTGCCGCTTGGACAGGGGTCAGCCAGACCCAGTACTTC. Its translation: CSAAWTGVSQTQYF.

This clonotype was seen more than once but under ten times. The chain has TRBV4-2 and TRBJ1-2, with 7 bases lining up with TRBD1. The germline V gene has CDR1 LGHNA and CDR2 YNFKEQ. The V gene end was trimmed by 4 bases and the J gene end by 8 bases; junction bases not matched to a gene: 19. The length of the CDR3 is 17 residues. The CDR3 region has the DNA TGTGCCAGCAGCCCTACGAGATGGCGAACAGGGGCTGAGGGCTACACCTTC. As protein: CASSPTRWRTGAEGYTF.

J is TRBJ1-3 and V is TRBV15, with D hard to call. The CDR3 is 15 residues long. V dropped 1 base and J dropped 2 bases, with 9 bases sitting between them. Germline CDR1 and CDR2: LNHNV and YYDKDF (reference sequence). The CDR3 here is CATSRGGAAGNTIYF. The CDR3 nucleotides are TGTGCCACCAGCAGAGGCGGTGCGGCTGGAAACACCATATATTTT.

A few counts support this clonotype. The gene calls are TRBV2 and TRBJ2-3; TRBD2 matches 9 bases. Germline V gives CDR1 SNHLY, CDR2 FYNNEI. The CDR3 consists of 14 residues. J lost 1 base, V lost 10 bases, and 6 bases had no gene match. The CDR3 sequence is CAKSGTSRTDTQYF. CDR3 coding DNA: TGTGCCAAGTCCGGGACTAGCCGCACAGATACGCAGTATTTT.

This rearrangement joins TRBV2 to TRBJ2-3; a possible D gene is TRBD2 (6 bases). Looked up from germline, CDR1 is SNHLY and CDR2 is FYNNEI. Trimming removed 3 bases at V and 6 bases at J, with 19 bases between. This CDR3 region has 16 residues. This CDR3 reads CASSETPGLLADTQYF. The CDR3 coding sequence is TGTGCCAGCAGTGAGACGCCGGGACTCCTAGCTGATACGCAGTATTTT.

DNA of the CDR3: TGCAGTGCTAGAAGCGGGAGGGCCATAGATACGCAGTATTTT. It encodes CSARSGRAIDTQYF. J is TRBJ2-3 and V is TRBV20-1, with TRBD2 identical over 10 bases. Trimming removed 2 bases from V and 5 bases from J; junction bases left unmatched: 4. The CDR3 runs to 14 residues. Germline assignment: CDR1 DFQATT and CDR2 SNEGSKA (reference sequence).

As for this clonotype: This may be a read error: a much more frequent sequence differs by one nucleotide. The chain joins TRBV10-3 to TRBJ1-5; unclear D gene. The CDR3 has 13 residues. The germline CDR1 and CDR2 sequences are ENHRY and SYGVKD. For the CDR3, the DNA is TGTGCCATCAAAGTCACGGGTAATCAGCCCCGGCATTTT. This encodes CAIKVTGNQPRHF.

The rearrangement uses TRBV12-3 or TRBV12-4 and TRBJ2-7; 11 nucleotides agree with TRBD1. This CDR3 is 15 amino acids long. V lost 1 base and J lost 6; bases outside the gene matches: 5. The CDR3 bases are TGTGCCAGCAGTTTAGGGGGGGGGACAGGGGGCGAGCAGTACTTC. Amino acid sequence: CASSLGGGTGGEQYF.

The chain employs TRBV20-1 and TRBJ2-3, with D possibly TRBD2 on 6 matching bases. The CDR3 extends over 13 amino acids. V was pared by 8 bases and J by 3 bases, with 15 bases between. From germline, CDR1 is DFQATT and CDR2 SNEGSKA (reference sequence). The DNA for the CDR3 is TGCAGTCCCGGGACTGGGCTTACAGATACGCAGTATTTT. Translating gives CSPGTGLTDTQYF.

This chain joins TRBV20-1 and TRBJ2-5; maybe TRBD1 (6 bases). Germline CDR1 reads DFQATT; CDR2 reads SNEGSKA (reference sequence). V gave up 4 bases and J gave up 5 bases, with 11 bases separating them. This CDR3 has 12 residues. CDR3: CSATTGLETQYF. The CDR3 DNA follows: TGCAGTGCTACCACAGGGCTGGAGACCCAGTACTTC.

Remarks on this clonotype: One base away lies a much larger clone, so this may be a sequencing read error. CDR3 protein: CASSLKITSAEQYF. The CDR3, as DNA: TGTGCCAGCAGCTTAAAAATCACTAGCGCCGAGCAGTACTTC. V usage is TRBV7-6 and J usage is TRBJ2-7, with TRBD2 matching over 7 bases. The CDR3 loop spans 14 amino acids. Germline CDR1 is SGHVS and CDR2 is FNYEAQ. Trimming at V came to 2 bases and at J to 6 bases, leaving 7 bases not matched to a gene.

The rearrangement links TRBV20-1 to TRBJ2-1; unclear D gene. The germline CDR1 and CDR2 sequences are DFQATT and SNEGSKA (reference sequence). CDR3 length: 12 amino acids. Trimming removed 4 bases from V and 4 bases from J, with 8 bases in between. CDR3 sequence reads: CSANAGYNEQFF. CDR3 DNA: TGCAGTGCTAACGCTGGATACAATGAGCAGTTCTTC.

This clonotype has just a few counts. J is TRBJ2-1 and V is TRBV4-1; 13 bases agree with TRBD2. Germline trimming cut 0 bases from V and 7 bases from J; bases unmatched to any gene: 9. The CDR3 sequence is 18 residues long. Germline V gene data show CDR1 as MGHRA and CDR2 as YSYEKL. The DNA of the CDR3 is TGCGCCAGCAGCCAAGATCGACTAGCGGGAGGACCGGGTAATGAGCAGTTCTTC. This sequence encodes CASSQDRLAGGPGNEQFF.

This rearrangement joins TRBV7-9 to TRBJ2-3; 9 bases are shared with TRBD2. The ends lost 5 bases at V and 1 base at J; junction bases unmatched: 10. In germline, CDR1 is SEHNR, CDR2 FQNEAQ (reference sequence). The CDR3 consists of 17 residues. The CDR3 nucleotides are TGTGCCAGCAGCCGAATACTAGCGGGTCTCGGCACAGATACGCAGTATTTT. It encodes CASSRILAGLGTDTQYF.

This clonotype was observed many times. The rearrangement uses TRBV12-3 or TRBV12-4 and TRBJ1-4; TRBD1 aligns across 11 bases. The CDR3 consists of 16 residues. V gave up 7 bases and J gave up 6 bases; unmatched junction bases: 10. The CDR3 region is CASTQTWGQGDEKLFF. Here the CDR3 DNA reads TGTGCCAGCACTCAGACATGGGGACAGGGGGATGAAAAACTGTTTTTT.

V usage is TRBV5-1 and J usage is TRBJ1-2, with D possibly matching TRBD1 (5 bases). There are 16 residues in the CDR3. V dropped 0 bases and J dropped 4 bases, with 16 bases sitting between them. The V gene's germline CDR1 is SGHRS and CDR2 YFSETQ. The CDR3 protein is CASSLAVGVSGYGYTF. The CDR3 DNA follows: TGCGCCAGCAGCTTGGCTGTAGGGGTCTCAGGCTATGGCTACACCTTC. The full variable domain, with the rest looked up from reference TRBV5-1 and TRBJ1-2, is KAGVTQTPRYLIKTRGQQVTLSCSPISGHRSVSWYQQTPGQGLQFLFEYFSETQRNKGNFPGRFSGRQFSNSRSEMNVSTLELGDSALYLCASSLAVGVSGYGYTFGSGTRLTVV.

CDR3 region: CASSINSTQYF. The CDR3 DNA reads as TGTGCCAGCAGTATAAACAGCACCCAGTACTTC. The chain couples TRBV28 to TRBJ2-5; D gene uncertain. The CDR3 has 11 residues. Germline CDR1 MDHEN, CDR2 SYDVKM. V lost 5 bases and J lost 8, with 9 bases in between.

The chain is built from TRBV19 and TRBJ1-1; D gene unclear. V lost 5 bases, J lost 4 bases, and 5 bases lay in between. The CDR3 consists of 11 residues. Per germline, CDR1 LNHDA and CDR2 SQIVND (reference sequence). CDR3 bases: TGTGCCAGTAGTGAATTCACTGAAGCTTTCTTT. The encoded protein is CASSEFTEAFF.

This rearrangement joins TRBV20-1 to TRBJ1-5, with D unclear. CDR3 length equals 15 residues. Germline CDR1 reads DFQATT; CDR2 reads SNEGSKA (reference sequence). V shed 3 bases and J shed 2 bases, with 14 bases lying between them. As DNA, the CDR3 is TGCAGTGCTAGCTCCTCCGAGGGCCGCAATCAGCCCCAGCATTTT. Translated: CSASSSEGRNQPQHF.

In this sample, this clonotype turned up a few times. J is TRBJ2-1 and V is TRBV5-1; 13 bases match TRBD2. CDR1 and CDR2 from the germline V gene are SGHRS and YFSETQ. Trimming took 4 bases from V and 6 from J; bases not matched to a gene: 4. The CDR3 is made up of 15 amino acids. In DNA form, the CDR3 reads TGCGCCAGCAGCGGAGGACTAGCGGGAGCCAATGAGCAGTTCTTC. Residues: CASSGGLAGANEQFF.

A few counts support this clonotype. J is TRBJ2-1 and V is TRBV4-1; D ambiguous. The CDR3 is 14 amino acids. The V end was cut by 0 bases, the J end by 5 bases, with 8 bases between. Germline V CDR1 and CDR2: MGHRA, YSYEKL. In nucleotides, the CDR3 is TGCGCCAGCAGCCAAGATCCTAGTAACAATGAGCAGTTCTTC. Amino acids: CASSQDPSNNEQFF.